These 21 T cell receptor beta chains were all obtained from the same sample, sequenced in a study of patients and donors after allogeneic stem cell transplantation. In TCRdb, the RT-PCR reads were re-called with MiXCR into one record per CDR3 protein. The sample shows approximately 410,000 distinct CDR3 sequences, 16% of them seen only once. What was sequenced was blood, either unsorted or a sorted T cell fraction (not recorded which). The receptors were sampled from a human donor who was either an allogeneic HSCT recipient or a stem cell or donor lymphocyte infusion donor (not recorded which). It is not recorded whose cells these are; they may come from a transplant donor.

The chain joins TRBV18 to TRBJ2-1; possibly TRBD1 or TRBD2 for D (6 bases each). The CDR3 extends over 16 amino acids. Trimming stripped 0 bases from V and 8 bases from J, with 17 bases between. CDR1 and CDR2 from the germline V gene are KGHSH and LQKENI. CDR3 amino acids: CASSPPFERGQDEQFF. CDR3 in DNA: TGTGCCAGCTCACCACCGTTCGAACGGGGGCAAGATGAGCAGTTCTTC.

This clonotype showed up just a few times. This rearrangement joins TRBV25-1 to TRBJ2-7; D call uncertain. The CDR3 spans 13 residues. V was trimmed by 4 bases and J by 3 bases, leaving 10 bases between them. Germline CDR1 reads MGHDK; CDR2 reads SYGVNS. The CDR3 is CASSAPLGYEQYF. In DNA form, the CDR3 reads TGTGCCAGCAGTGCCCCTCTGGGCTACGAGCAGTACTTC.

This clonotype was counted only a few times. Here the CDR3 reads CASTRSGGARSYNEQFF. CDR3 coding DNA: TGTGCCAGCACCCGTTCGGGGGGGGCCCGCTCCTACAATGAGCAGTTCTTC. The chain combines TRBV12-3 or TRBV12-4 with TRBJ2-1; TRBD2 agrees at 8 bases. The J segment lost 0 bases and the V segment lost 7 bases, leaving 11 bases of the junction unmatched. This CDR3 has 17 residues.

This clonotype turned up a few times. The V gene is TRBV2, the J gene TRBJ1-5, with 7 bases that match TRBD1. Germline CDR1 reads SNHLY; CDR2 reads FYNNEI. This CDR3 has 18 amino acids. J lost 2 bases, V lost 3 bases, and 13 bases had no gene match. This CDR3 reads CASSETGMALTGNQPQHF. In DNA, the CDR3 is TGTGCCAGCAGTGAGACAGGGATGGCTTTAACGGGCAATCAGCCCCAGCATTTT. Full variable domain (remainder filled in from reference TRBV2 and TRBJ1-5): EPEVTQTPSHQVTQMGQEVILRCVPISNHLYFYWYRQILGQKVEFLVSFYNNEISEKSEIFDDQFSVERPDGSNFTLKIRSTKLEDSAMYFCASSETGMALTGNQPQHFGDGTRLSIL.

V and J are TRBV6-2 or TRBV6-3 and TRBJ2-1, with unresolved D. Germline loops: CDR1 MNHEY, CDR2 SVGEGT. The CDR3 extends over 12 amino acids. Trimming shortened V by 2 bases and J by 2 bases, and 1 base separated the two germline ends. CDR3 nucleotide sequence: TGTGCCAGCAGTTACCCCTACAATGAGCAGTTCTTC. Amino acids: CASSYPYNEQFF.

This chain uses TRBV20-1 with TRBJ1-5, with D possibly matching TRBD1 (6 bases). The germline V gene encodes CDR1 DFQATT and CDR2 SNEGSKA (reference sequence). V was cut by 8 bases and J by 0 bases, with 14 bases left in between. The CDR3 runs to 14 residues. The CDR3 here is CSPGGIDSNQPQHF. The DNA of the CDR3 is TGCAGTCCCGGGGGCATCGATAGCAATCAGCCCCAGCATTTT.

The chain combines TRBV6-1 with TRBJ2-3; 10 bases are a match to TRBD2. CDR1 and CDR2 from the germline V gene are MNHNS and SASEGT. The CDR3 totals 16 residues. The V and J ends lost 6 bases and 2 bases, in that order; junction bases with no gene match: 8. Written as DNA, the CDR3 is TGTGCCAGCAGCCACACTAGCGGGGAGTCCACAGATACGCAGTATTTT. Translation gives CASSHTSGESTDTQYF.

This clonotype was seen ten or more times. The CDR3 sequence: CASSLAGSQPGELFF. The CDR3 DNA follows: TGTGCCAGCAGCTTGGCCGGGTCCCAACCCGGGGAGCTGTTTTTT. The V and J genes are TRBV5-5 and TRBJ2-2; no definite D call. This CDR3 is built from 15 residues. The V end was cut by 0 bases, the J end by 6 bases, with 12 bases between. CDR1 SGHKS and CDR2 YYEKEE come from the germline V gene (reference sequence).

CDR3 residues: CSAPPGGPGETQYF. The CDR3 bases are TGCAGTGCCCCACCGGGCGGGCCGGGGGAGACCCAGTACTTC. This rearrangement joins TRBV20-1 to TRBJ2-5, with D maybe TRBD2 (5 bases). Deletions cut 6 bases from V and 5 bases from J, with 19 bases between. The CDR3 has 14 residues. The germline gives CDR1 DFQATT, CDR2 SNEGSKA (reference sequence).

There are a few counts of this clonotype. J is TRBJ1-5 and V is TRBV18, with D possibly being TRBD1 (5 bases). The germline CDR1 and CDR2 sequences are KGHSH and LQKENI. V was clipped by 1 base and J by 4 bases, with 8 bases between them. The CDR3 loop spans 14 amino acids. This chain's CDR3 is CASSPQRQNQPQHF. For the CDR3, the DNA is TGTGCCAGCTCACCACAGCGACAGAATCAGCCCCAGCATTTT.

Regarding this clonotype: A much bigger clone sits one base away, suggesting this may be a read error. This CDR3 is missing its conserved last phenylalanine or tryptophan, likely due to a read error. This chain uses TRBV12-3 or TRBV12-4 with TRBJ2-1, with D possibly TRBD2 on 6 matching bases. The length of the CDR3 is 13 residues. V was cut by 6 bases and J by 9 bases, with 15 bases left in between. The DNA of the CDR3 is TGTGCCAGCAGGAACCGGGGAGGCATTGAGCAGTTCCTC. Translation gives CASRNRGGIEQFL.

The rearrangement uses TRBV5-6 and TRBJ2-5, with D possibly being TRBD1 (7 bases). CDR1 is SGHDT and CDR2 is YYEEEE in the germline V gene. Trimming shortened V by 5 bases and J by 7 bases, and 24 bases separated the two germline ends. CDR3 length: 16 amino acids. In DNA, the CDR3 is TGTGCCAGCAGGTACAGATCCGGGACAGCGGGCGGGACCCAGTACTTC. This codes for CASRYRSGTAGGTQYF.

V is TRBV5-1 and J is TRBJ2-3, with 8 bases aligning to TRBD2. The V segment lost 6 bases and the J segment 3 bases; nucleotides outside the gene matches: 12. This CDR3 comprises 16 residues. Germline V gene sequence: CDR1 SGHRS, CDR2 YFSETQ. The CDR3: CASNLIAGSETDTQYF. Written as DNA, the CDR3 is TGCGCCAGCAACCTAATAGCGGGGAGTGAGACAGATACGCAGTATTTT.

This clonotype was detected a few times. CDR3 sequence: CSAEAGNRNIQYF. In nucleotides, the CDR3 is TGCAGTGCGGAGGCAGGTAACAGGAACATTCAGTACTTC. The chain joins TRBV20-1 to TRBJ2-4; D may correspond to TRBD1 or TRBD2 (5 bases each). The germline V and J ends were trimmed by 6 bases and 7 bases, with 16 bases remaining between them. The CDR3 has 13 residues. The germline V gene has CDR1 DFQATT and CDR2 SNEGSKA (reference sequence).

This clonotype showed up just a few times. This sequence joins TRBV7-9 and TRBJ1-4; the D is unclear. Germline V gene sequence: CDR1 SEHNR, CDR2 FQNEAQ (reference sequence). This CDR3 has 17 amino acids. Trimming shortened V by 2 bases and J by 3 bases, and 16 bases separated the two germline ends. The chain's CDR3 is CASSLSPAPIANEKLFF. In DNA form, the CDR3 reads TGTGCCAGCAGCTTATCTCCCGCGCCGATAGCTAATGAAAAACTGTTTTTT.

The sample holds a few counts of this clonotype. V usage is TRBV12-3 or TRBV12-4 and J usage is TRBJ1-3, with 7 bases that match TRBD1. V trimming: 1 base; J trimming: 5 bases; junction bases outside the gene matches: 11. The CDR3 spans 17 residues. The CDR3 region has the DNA TGTGCCAGCAGTTTAGGCGCGGGACAGTCATTAAGAAACACCATATATTTT. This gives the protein CASSLGAGQSLRNTIYF.

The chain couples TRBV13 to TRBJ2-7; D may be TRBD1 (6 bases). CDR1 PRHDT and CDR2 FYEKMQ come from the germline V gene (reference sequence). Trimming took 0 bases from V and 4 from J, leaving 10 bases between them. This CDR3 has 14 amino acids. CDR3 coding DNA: TGTGCCAGCAGCTTAGGACAGGGATGGTACGAGCAGTACTTC. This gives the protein CASSLGQGWYEQYF.

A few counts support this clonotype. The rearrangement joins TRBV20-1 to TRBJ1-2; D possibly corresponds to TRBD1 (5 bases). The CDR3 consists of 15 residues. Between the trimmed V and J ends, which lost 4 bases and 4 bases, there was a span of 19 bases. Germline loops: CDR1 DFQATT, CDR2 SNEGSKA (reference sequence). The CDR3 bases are TGCAGTGCTACGACGGGAGGGGAGACGCCCTATGGCTACACCTTC. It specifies CSATTGGETPYGYTF.

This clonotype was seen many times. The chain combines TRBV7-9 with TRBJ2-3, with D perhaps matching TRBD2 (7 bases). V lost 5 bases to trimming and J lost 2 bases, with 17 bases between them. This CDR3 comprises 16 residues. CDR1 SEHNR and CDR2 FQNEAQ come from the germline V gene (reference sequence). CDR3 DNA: TGTGCCAGCAGCCGTGTTCGCGGGGGCCTCACAGATACGCAGTATTTT. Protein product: CASSRVRGGLTDTQYF.

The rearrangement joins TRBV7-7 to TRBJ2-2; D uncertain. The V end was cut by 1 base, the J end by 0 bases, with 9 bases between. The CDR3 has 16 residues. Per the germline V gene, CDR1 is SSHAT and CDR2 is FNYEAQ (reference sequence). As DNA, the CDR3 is TGTGCCAGCAGCTTAGGCCCAGTCGCGAACACCGGGGAGCTGTTTTTT. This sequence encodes CASSLGPVANTGELFF.

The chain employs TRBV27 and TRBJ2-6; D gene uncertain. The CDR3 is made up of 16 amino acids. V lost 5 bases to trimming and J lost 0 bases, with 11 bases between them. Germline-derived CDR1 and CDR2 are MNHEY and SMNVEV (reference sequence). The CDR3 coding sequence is TGTGCCAGCAGTCCTGGACGGGTCTCTGGGGCCAACGTCCTGACTTTC. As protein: CASSPGRVSGANVLTF. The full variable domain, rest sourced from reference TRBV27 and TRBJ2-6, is EAQVTQNPRYLITVTGKKLTVTCSQNMNHEYMSWYRQDPGLGLRQIYYSMNVEVTDKGDVPEGYKVSRKEKRNFPLILESPSPNQTSLYFCASSPGRVSGANVLTFGAGSRLTVL.